These 27 T cell receptor beta chains originate from one sample sequenced in a study of esophageal squamous cell carcinoma under preoperative chemotherapy. TCRdb passed the PCR reads through MiXCR, listing each CDR3 protein once. The sample contains roughly 9,300 distinct CDR3 sequences, around 48% of which appear only once. Time point of the sample: after preoperative PTX-NDP chemotherapy. Sampling was carried out from a patient given preoperative chemotherapy. The receptors derive from a human donor with esophageal squamous cell carcinoma. The donor label of this sample is uncertain.

As concerns this clonotype: Relative to the germline gene, one junction end is altered; a read error may explain this. The gene calls are TRBV6-1 and TRBJ2-3; perhaps D is TRBD1 or TRBD2 (6 bases each). Germline CDR1 reads MNHNS; CDR2 reads SASEGT. This CDR3 contains 14 residues. The CDR3 DNA reads as TGTCCCGGCAGGTGGCGGGACACCACAGACACGCAGTATTTT. Encoded protein: CPGRWRDTTDTQYF.

The rearrangement joins TRBV7-2 to TRBJ2-3, with 9 positions matching TRBD2. Germline CDR1 is SGHTA and CDR2 is FQGNSA. This CDR3 is 16 amino acids long. V was pared by 5 bases and J by 3 bases, with 9 bases of the junction left unmatched. DNA of the CDR3: TGTGCCAGCAGCCGCCTAAGCGGGGGGCGGACAGATACGCAGTATTTT. Protein sequence: CASSRLSGGRTDTQYF.

This rearrangement joins TRBV6-1 to TRBJ2-1; D may be TRBD2 (6 bases). Trimming left V 6 bases short and J 0 bases short, with 12 bases between. Germline assignment: CDR1 MNHNS and CDR2 SASEGT. The length of the CDR3 is 15 residues. The CDR3 is CASRKRGSSYNEQFF. DNA for the CDR3: TGTGCCAGCAGGAAACGGGGGAGCTCCTACAATGAGCAGTTCTTC.

A note on this clonotype: Sequence at one end of the junction differs from germline and may be a read error. The chain combines TRBV6-1 with TRBJ2-4; perhaps D is TRBD1 or TRBD2 (5 bases each). There are 15 residues in the CDR3. The germline CDR1 and CDR2 sequences are MNHNS and SASEGT. The CDR3, as DNA: TGTGCCAGGGGTGCCGGGGCGGGTGGCCAAGATACGCAGTATTTC. Its translation is CARGAGAGGQDTQYF.

This clonotype showed up just a few times. The chain couples TRBV20-1 to TRBJ2-5; perhaps TRBD2 as D (6 bases). This CDR3 is built from 14 residues. V lost 6 bases, J lost 11 bases, and 25 bases lay in between. The germline V gene has CDR1 DFQATT and CDR2 SNEGSKA (reference sequence). The CDR3 nucleotides read TGCAGTGCGTGGGACTTCCTAGAATACAATGAGCAGTACTTC. Protein product: CSAWDFLEYNEQYF.

The gene calls are TRBV7-6 and TRBJ2-1; 11 nucleotides align to TRBD2. The tail of the sequence fits TRBJ2-7 better, so the J call may be wrong. Germline CDR1 is SGHVS and CDR2 is FNYEAQ. The CDR3 is 15 amino acids. CDR3 bases: TGTGCCAGCAGCCAAGGGACTAGCGGAGGCAATGAGCAGTACTTC. Amino acids: CASSQGTSGGNEQYF.

As regards this clonotype: One end of the junction is discordant with germline, which a read error may explain. The chain employs TRBV6-1 and TRBJ2-3; 8 bases fit TRBD1. CDR1 MNHNS and CDR2 SASEGT come from the germline V gene. This CDR3 is built from 15 residues. For the CDR3, the DNA is TGTGCCAGCAATCAACAGGGGGGCGAGGCCTACGAGCAGTACTTT. Its translation is CASNQQGGEAYEQYF.

This clonotype was seen only a few times. V gene TRBV6-5 combines with J gene TRBJ1-3, with D possibly TRBD1 on 5 matching bases. This CDR3 comprises 14 residues. Germline V gene data show CDR1 as MNHEY and CDR2 as SVGAGI. The V end lost 5 bases, the J end lost 4 bases, and 12 bases lay between the germline ends. The chain's CDR3 is CASSNLGAGNTIYF. CDR3 bases: TGTGCCAGCAGTAACCTAGGGGCCGGAAACACCATATATTTT.

This clonotype turned up a few times. The chain couples TRBV12-3 or TRBV12-4 to TRBJ2-1; weak D call: TRBD2 (6 bases). Deletions cut 5 bases from V and 13 bases from J, with 27 bases between. The CDR3 has 16 amino acids. The CDR3: CASSTSWTGARETQFF. Here the CDR3 DNA reads TGTGCCAGCAGTACGAGCTGGACGGGAGCACGTGAGACCCAGTTCTTC.

This clonotype is categorized as medium-sized (0.01 to 0.1%). The chain uses TRBV7-2 and TRBJ2-5; the match to TRBD2 covers 9 bases. Matching the DNA end better, TRBJ2-7 makes the J call doubtful. Germline values: CDR1 SGHTA, CDR2 FQGNSA. The CDR3 contains 14 residues. CDR3 in amino acids: CASRPTSGNYEQYF. DNA for the CDR3: TGTGCCAGCCGACCGACTAGCGGTAACTACGAGCAGTACTTC.

In its sample, this clonotype was seen a few times. The V gene is TRBV10-1, the J gene TRBJ2-3; D gene unclear. Deletions cut 7 bases from V and 4 bases from J, with 18 bases between. The length of the CDR3 is 15 residues. From germline, CDR1 is WNHNN and CDR2 SYGVQD (reference sequence). CDR3 DNA: TGCGCCAGCAAGGCCTCTGGAGACGCATCAGATACGCAGTATTTT. Its protein is CASKASGDASDTQYF.

This rearrangement joins TRBV6-1 to TRBJ2-3; 7 nucleotides match TRBD2. The V segment lost 6 bases and the J segment 1 base; nucleotides outside the gene matches: 4. Germline CDR1 is MNHNS and CDR2 is SASEGT. This CDR3 is 14 amino acids long. The CDR3 loop reads CASRRRGGTDTQYF. In DNA, the CDR3 is TGTGCCAGCAGACGCCGGGGGGGCACAGATACGCAGTATTTT.

This rearrangement joins TRBV11-2 to TRBJ2-5, with 7 bases matching TRBD2. V dropped 1 base and J dropped 2; count of bases not matched to a gene: 1. This CDR3 is built from 14 residues. The germline CDR1 and CDR2 sequences are SGHAT and FQNNGV. The CDR3 reads CASSLAGGQETQYF. Written as DNA, the CDR3 is TGTGCCAGCAGCTTAGCGGGGGGTCAAGAGACCCAGTACTTC. The whole variable domain, remainder taken from reference TRBV11-2 and TRBJ2-5, is EAGVAQSPRYKIIEKRQSVAFWCNPISGHATLYWYQQILGQGPKLLIQFQNNGVVDDSQLPKDRFSAERLKGVDSTLKIQPAKLEDSAVYLCASSLAGGQETQYFGPGTRLLVL.

As for this clonotype: A read error may account for a junction end that differs from germline. V and J are TRBV10-3 and TRBJ2-3, with D tentatively TRBD1 or TRBD2 (5 bases each). Germline loops: CDR1 ENHRY, CDR2 SYGVKD. This CDR3 comprises 12 residues. The CDR3 region is CAGNRDPDTQYF. As DNA, the CDR3 is TGTGCGGGGAACCGGGACCCAGATACGCAGTATTTC.

The J gene is TRBJ2-1, the V gene TRBV20-1, with no clear D. Trimming stripped 3 bases from V and 0 bases from J, with 12 bases between. Germline CDR1 and CDR2: DFQATT and SNEGSKA (reference sequence). The CDR3 has 15 amino acids. The CDR3 region is CSASPIKASYNEQFF. CDR3 nucleotides: TGCAGTGCTAGCCCTATTAAAGCCTCCTACAATGAGCAGTTCTTC.

The chain is built from TRBV12-3 or TRBV12-4 and TRBJ2-7; D gene unclear. V was cut by 3 bases and J by 0 bases, with 6 bases left in between. There are 13 residues in the CDR3. In DNA form, the CDR3 reads TGTGCCAGCAGTTTTAGACCCTCCTACGAGCAGTACTTC. Protein sequence: CASSFRPSYEQYF.

This clonotype was seen many times. J is TRBJ2-2 and V is TRBV19; D is unresolved. V was shortened by 7 bases and J by 3 bases, with 18 bases between the two germline ends. Germline loops: CDR1 LNHDA, CDR2 SQIVND (reference sequence). The CDR3 spans 16 residues. The CDR3 DNA sequence: TGTGCCAGTACGACTGGGTATCCGTCAGACACCGGGGAGCTGTTTTTT. Its translation: CASTTGYPSDTGELFF.

Worth noting for this clonotype: The junction does not match germline at one end; this may be a read error. V usage is TRBV6-1 and J usage is TRBJ2-3, with a weak D call TRBD2 (7 bases). CDR1 and CDR2 (germline): MNHNS, SASEGT. The CDR3 runs to 16 residues. CDR3 loop: CASSARGGGATDTQYF. In DNA, the CDR3 is TGTGCCAGCAGTGCCCGGGGAGGGGGAGCCACAGATACTCAGTACTTT.

In its sample, this clonotype was seen once. The gene calls are TRBV6-1 and TRBJ2-1; possibly TRBD2 for D (5 bases). The ends were cut back, 6 bases at V and 3 bases at J, with 6 bases in the middle. The CDR3 loop spans 12 amino acids. CDR1 is MNHNS, CDR2 SASEGT, per germline. CDR3 nucleotides: TGTGCCAGCAGGACTATCTACAATGAGCAGTTCTTC. Protein sequence: CASRTIYNEQFF.

Of note for this clonotype: Germline and junction disagree at one end, which may indicate a read error. V and J are TRBV12-3 or TRBV12-4 and TRBJ2-3; TRBD1 aligns across 10 bases. The length of the CDR3 is 14 residues. The CDR3 loop reads CASRGTGDSDTQFF. CDR3 bases: TGTGCCAGCAGAGGGACAGGGGATTCAGATACGCAGTTTTTT.

This clonotype is categorized as large. DNA for the CDR3: TGTGCCAGCAGTGCCCTAGCGGGAGGAGCAGATACGCAGTATTTT. Amino acid sequence: CASSALAGGADTQYF. The V gene is TRBV6-1, the J gene TRBJ2-3; 11 bases fit TRBD2. Germline CDR1 reads MNHNS; CDR2 reads SASEGT. With V trimmed by 4 bases and J by 4 bases, 4 bases remained unmatched. This CDR3 has 15 amino acids.

The chain joins TRBV6-1 to TRBJ2-3, with 9 nucleotides matching TRBD2. In germline, CDR1 is MNHNS, CDR2 SASEGT. The CDR3 is made up of 15 amino acids. Trimming took 11 bases from V and 5 from J; bases not matched to a gene: 14. The DNA of the CDR3 is TGTGCCGGGGGTGAAGAGGTGCGGGGGGGAGATACGCAGTATTTT. As protein: CAGGEEVRGGDTQYF.

The V call is TRBV19, the J call TRBJ2-3, with D possibly being TRBD2 (6 bases). CDR3 size: 14 residues. V gave up 10 bases and J gave up 2 bases, with 16 bases separating them. Germline V CDR1 and CDR2: LNHDA, SQIVND (reference sequence). The CDR3 DNA follows: TGTGCCACCCACCCGGGAGCTATCACAGATACGCAGTATTTT. This encodes CATHPGAITDTQYF.

By share of the sample, this clonotype is medium-sized. This chain connects TRBV12-3 or TRBV12-4 to TRBJ2-1; 7 bases are a match to TRBD1. Trimming at V came to 6 bases and at J to 10 bases, leaving 9 bases not matched to a gene. The CDR3 is made up of 13 amino acids. In DNA, the CDR3 is TGTGCCAGCAGCCAGACAGGGTCCTACGAGCAGTTCTTC. Translated: CASSQTGSYEQFF.

V gene TRBV6-1 combines with J gene TRBJ2-1; 7 bases match TRBD2. Gene TRBJ2-7 matches the end of the DNA better, so the J call may be wrong. The CDR3 is made up of 18 amino acids. The germline gives CDR1 MNHNS, CDR2 SASEGT. The CDR3 reads CASSVWGGAPPCSYEQYF. CDR3 coding DNA: TGTGCCAGCAGTGTTTGGGGGGGTGCACCTCCGTGCTCCTACGAGCAGTACTTC.

The rearrangement joins TRBV6-1 to TRBJ2-1; D might be TRBD2 (5 bases). The J call may be wrong; the DNA end is better matched by TRBJ2-5. The germline CDR1 and CDR2 sequences are MNHNS and SASEGT. CDR3 size: 14 residues. CDR3 sequence reads: CASGSSVSSETQYF. The CDR3 DNA reads TGTGCCAGCGGGAGCAGCGTATCTTCAGAGACCCAGTACTTC.

The count of this clonotype is one. At one boundary the junction diverges from the germline segment, which might be a read error. V is TRBV10-3 and J is TRBJ2-5; the D gene is possibly TRBD2 (6 bases). There are 15 residues in the CDR3. In germline, CDR1 is ENHRY, CDR2 SYGVKD. The CDR3 DNA sequence: TGTGCCGCGGGGTCCGGGGCTAGCGACCAAGAGACGCAGTACTTT. Translating gives CAAGSGASDQETQYF.